The T cell receptor (beta chain) under discussion was sequenced for a study of naive and memory T cell subsets. Cells stained for CD3, CD4, CD8, CD45RA and CD27 were sorted into four subsets. The CDR3 is made up of 15 amino acids. Germline lookup yields CDR1 ENHRY and CDR2 SYGVKD. V shed 6 bases and J 7 bases; nucleotides not matched to a gene: 14. Both TRBC1 and TRBC2 were covered by a beta constant-region primer of two equimolar oligonucleotides. Ligated cDNA was amplified by four rounds of PCR with nested alpha and beta constant-region primers and SP2. TCRdb re-analysed the UMI-ligation and nested PCR reads in MiXCR, keeping a single row per CDR3 protein. The table includes approximately 31,000 distinct CDR3 sequences, roughly 18% detected once. This clonotype came up many times.

The receptor was derived from a human donor in good health. The V gene is TRBV10-3, the J gene TRBJ1-2; 7 positions agree with TRBD1. The sequencing sample was made of effector memory CD4+ T cells from blood. Subset: effector memory, CD45RA- CD27-. Here the CDR3 reads CAIRSLPTGRGGYTF. In DNA, the CDR3 is TGTGCCATCAGATCCCTTCCGACAGGGCGAGGTGGCTACACCTTC.